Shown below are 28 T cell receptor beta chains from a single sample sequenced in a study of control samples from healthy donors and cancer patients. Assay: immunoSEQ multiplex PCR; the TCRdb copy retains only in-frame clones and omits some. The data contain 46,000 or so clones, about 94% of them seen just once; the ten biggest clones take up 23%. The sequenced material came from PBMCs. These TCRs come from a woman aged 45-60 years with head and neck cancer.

This CDR3 is CAISESKGGAGSPLHF. For the CDR3, the DNA is TGTGCCATCAGTGAGTCGAAGGGGGGCGCAGGTTCACCCCTCCACTTT. The chain uses TRBV10-3 and TRBJ1-6; perhaps TRBD1 as D (6 bases). There are 16 residues in the CDR3. Germline loops: CDR1 ENHRY, CDR2 SYGVKD. V gave up 0 bases and J gave up 9 bases, with 15 bases separating them.

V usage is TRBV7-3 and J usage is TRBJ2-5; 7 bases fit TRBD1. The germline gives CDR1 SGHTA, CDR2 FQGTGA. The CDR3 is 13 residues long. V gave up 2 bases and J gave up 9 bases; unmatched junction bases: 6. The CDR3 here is CASSLWDSEAQYF. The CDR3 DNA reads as TGTGCCAGCAGCTTATGGGACAGCGAGGCCCAGTACTTC.

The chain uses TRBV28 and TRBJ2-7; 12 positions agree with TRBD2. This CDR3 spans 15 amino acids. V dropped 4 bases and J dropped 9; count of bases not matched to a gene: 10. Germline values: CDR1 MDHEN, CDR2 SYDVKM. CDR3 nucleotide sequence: TGTGCCAGCAGTTCTCCCGGGACTAGCGGGTGGACGCAGTACTTC. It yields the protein CASSSPGTSGWTQYF. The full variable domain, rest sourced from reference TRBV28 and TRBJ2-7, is DVKVTQSSRYLVKRTGEKVFLECVQDMDHENMFWYRQDPGLGLRLIYFSYDVKMKEKGDIPEGYSVSREKKERFSLILESASTNQTSMYLCASSSPGTSGWTQYFGPGTRLTVT.

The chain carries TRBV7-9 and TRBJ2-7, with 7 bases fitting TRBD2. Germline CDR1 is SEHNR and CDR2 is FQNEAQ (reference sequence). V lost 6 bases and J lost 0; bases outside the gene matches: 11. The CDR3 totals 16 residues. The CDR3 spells CASSSGRDGSSYEQYF. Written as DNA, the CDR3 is TGTGCCAGCAGTTCTGGGAGGGACGGGAGCTCCTACGAGCAGTACTTC.

The CDR3: CASSYGYHTGELFF. The CDR3 coding sequence is TGTGCCAGCAGTTACGGCTATCACACCGGGGAGCTGTTTTTT. The rearrangement links TRBV6-2 or TRBV6-3 to TRBJ2-2; D is unresolved. Germline V CDR1 and CDR2: MNHEY, SVGEGT. Trimming removed 2 bases at V and 3 bases at J, with 7 bases between. This CDR3 is built from 14 residues.

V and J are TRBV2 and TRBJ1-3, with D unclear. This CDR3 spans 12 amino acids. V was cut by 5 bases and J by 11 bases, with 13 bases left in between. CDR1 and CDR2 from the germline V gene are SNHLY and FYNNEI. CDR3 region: CASSIDTGPIYF. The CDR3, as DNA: TGTGCCAGCAGTATTGACACCGGACCCATATATTTT.

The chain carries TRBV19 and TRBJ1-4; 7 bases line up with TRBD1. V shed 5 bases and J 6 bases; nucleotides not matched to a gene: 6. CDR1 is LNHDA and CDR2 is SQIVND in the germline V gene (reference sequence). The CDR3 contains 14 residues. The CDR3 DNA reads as TGTGCCAGTAGTCCTAGGGGGCTGGATGAAAAACTGTTTTTT. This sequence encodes CASSPRGLDEKLFF.

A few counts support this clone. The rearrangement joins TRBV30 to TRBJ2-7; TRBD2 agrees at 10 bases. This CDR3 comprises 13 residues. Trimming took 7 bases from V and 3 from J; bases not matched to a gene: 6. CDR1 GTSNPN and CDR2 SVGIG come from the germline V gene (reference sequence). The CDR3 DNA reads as TGTGCCTACCAGCGGGGGGGCCGCTACGAGCAGTACTTC. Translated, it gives CAYQRGGRYEQYF.

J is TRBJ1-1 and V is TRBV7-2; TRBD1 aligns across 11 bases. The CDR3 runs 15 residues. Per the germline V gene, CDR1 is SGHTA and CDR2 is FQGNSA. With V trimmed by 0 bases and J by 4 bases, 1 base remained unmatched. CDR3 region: CASSLAGQGGTEAFF. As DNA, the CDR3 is TGTGCCAGCAGCTTAGCGGGACAGGGGGGCACTGAAGCTTTCTTT.

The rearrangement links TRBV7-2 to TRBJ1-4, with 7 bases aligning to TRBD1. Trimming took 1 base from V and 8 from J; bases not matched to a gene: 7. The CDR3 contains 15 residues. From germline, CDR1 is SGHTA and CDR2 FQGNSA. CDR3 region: CASSLEPGGMEKLFF. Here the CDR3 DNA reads TGTGCCAGCAGCTTAGAGCCAGGGGGAATGGAAAAACTGTTTTTT.

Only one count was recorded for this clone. CDR3 sequence: CASSSGTPGPYEQYF. CDR3 in DNA: TGTGCCAGCAGTTCGGGGACCCCGGGGCCCTACGAGCAGTACTTC. The chain employs TRBV28 and TRBJ2-7; the D call may be TRBD1 or TRBD2 (5 bases each). CDR1 is MDHEN and CDR2 is SYDVKM in the germline V gene. This CDR3 spans 15 amino acids. Deletions cut 4 bases from V and 2 bases from J, with 15 bases between.

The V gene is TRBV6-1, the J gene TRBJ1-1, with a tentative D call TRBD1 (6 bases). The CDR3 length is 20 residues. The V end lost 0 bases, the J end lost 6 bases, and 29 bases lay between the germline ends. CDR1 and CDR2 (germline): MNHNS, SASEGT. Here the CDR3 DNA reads TGTGCCAGCAGTGAAGCGGACAGTGGGGATAGGGCTGCGACGATCTCTGAAGCTTTCTTT. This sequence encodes CASSEADSGDRAATISEAFF.

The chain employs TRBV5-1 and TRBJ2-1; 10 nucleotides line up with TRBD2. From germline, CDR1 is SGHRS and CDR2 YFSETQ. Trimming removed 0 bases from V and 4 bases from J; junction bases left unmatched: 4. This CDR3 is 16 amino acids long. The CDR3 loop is CASSLARTSGYNEQFF. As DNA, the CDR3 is TGCGCCAGCAGCTTGGCGCGGACTAGCGGATACAATGAGCAGTTCTTC.

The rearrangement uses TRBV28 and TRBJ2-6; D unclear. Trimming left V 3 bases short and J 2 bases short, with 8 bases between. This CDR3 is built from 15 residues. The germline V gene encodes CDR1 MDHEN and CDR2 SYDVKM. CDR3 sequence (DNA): TGTGCCAGCAGTTTGTCTGGGGCTGGGGCCAACGTCCTGACTTTC. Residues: CASSLSGAGANVLTF.

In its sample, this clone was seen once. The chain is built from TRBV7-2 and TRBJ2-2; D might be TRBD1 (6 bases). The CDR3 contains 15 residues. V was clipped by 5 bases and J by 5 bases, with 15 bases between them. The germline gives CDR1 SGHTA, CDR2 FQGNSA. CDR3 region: CASSPWGQPTGELFF. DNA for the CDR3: TGTGCCAGCAGCCCCTGGGGACAACCAACCGGGGAGCTGTTTTTT.

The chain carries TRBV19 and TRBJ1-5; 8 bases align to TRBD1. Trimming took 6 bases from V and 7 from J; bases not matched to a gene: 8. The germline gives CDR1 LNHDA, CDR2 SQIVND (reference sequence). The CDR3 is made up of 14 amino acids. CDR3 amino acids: CASRPGQGGQPQHF. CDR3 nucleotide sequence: TGTGCCAGTAGGCCCGGACAGGGTGGCCAGCCCCAGCATTTT.

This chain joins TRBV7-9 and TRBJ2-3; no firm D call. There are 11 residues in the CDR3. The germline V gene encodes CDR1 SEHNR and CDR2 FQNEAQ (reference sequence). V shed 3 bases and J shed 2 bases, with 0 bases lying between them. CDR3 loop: CASSFTDTQYF. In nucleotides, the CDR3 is TGTGCCAGCAGCTTCACAGATACGCAGTATTTT.

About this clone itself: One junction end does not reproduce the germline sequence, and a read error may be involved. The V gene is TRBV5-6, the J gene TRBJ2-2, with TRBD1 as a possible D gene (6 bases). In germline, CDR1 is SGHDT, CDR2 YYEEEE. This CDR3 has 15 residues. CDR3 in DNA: TGTGCCAGCAGCTTGGAGTACAGGGTGACCGGGGATCTGTTTTTT. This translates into CASSLEYRVTGDLFF.

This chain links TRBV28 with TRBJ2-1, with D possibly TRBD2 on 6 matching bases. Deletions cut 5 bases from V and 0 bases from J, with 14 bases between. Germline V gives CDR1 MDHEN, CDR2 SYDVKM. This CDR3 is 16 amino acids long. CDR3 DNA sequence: TGTGCCAGCAGTGGTAGACGGGGGAGCTCCTACAATGAGCAGTTCTTC. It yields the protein CASSGRRGSSYNEQFF.

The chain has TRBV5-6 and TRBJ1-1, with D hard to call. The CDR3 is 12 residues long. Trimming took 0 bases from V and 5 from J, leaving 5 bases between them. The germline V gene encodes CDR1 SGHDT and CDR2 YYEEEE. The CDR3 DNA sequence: TGTGCCAGCAGCTTGGGGGATACTGAAGCTTTCTTT. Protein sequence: CASSLGDTEAFF.

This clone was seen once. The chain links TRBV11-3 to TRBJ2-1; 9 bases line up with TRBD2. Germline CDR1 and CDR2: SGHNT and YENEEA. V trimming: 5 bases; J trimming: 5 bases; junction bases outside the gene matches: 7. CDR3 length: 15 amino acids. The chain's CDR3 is CASSRGGAEDNEQFF. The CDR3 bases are TGTGCCAGCAGCCGCGGGGGGGCCGAGGACAATGAGCAGTTCTTC.

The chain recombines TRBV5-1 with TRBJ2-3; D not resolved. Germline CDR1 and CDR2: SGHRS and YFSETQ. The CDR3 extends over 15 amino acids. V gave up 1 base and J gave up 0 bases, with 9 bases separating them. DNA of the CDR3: TGCGCCAGCAGCTTGCACGGAACTAGCACAGATACGCAGTATTTT. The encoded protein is CASSLHGTSTDTQYF.

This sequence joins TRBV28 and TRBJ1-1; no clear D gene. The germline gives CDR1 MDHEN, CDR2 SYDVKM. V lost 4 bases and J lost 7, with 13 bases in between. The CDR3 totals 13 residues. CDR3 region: CASSSLGPFEAFF. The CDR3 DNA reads TGTGCCAGCAGTTCATTAGGACCGTTTGAAGCTTTCTTT.

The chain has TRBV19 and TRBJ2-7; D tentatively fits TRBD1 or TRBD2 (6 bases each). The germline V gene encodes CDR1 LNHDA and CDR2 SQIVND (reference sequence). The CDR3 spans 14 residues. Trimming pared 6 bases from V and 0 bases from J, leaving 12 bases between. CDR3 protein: CASSRGGASYEQYF. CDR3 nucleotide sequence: TGTGCCAGTAGCAGGGGCGGGGCCTCCTACGAGCAGTACTTC.

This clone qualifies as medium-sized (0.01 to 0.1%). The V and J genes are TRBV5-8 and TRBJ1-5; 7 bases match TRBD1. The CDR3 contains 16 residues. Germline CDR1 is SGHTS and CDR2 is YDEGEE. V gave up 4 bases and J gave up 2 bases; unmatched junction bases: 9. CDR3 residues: CASSPVQGRGNQPQHF. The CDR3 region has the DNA TGTGCCAGCAGCCCCGTACAGGGGAGAGGCAATCAGCCCCAGCATTTT.

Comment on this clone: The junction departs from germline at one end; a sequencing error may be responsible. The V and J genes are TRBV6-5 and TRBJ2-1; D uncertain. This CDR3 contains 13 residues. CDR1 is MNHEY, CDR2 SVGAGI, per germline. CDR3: CASSHDPDLFEIF. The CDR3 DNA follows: TGTGCCAGCAGTCATGACCCGGACCTCTTCGAGATCTTC.

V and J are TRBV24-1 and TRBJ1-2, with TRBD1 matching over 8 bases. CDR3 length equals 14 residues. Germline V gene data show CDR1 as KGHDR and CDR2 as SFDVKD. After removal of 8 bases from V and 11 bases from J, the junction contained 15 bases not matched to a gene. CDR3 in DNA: TGTGCCACCACTCCAGGGGGGCAGGGGGCGAAGTACACCTTC. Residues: CATTPGGQGAKYTF.

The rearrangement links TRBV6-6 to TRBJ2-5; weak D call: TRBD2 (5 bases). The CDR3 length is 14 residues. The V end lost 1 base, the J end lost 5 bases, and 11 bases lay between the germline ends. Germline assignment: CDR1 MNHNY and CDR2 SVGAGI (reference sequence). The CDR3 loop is CASSYYEGPETQYF. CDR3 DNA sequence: TGTGCCAGCAGTTACTACGAGGGTCCCGAGACCCAGTACTTC.